These T cell receptor beta chains were read from a single sample in a study of beta chain features in type 1 diabetes. Produced via immunoSEQ multiplex PCR; TCRdb's table is partial and in-frame only. The sample has about 260,000 clones, roughly 20% seen once. Specimen: naive CD4+ T cells from blood. The origin of the receptors is a woman between 40 and 50 years old with type 1 diabetes. CDR3s include the opening cysteine and the closing phenylalanine or tryptophan.

v_call cdr3_aa
TRBV2 CASSVPPGTGRTSPLHF
TRBV11-2 CASSPTGAGGEQYF
TRBV6-5 CASRPGQPGANVLTF
TRBV7-2 CASSPSTDTQYF
TRBV9 CASSVTGDSGANVLTF
TRBV14 CASSLGGTGLYEQYF
TRBV18 CASSAGTDSYEQYF
TRBV29-1 CSVESGRGSGANVLTF
TRBV7-2 CASSATYEQYF
TRBV9 CASSVGGGFTYEQYF
TRBV29-1 CSVGQGDQPQHF
TRBV18 CASSPVREDDEQFF
TRBV7-2 CASSPAGDETQYF
TRBV2 CASRSDRVGSGANVLTF
TRBV18 CASSPRMGGTEAFF
TRBV30 CAWSGGTPGGDTQYF
TRBV5-6 CASSGRQSQETQYF
TRBV19 CASAGVGYGYTF
TRBV29-1 CSVEVFSGNTIYF
TRBV10-3 CAISGKRENNEQFF
TRBV5-1 CASSLGGNSNQPQHF
TRBV6-6 CASSPWQSNEKLFF
TRBV29-1 CSVEEGQGTNIQYF
TRBV9 CASSSGNSYEQYF
TRBV27 CASSFLDRGGGYTF
TRBV7-9 CASSRHRGRDTEAFF
TRBV7-7 CASSPLTGSINEQFF
TRBV5-4 CASSQSGSSGANVLTF
TRBV4-3 CASSQEGTGGYNEQFF
TRBV30 CAWSVRYETQYF
TRBV7-9 CASSLGTGPPYEQYF
TRBV28 CASSDSQETQYF
TRBV6-5 CASSPRGLTEAFF
TRBV6-5 CASSYVGSGRTEAFF
TRBV4-1 CASSQVSGSYEQYF
TRBV30 CAWSVQGDQPQHF
TRBV11-1 CASSPWDFPGANVLTF
TRBV2 CASRGQGDYGYTF
TRBV9 CASSLRTSGPSYNEQFF
TRBV4-2 CASSQGQRGNRDEQFF
TRBV4-3 CASSQALRGENSGIEQYF
TRBV28 CASSLSQGADEQYF
TRBV11-2 CASSLGLGGNEQFF
TRBV15 CATSESRQGWTEAFF
TRBV28 CASSRDIAGGTDTQYF
TRBV30 CAWKGDRVNTIYF
TRBV7-3 CASSLQGMTTEAFF
TRBV9 CASSALAGGQETQYF
TRBV4-3 CASSQGPAEKQYF
TRBV6-6 CASRGAGVNTEAFF
TRBV11-2 CASSRGGTNSYEQYF
TRBV15 CATSSPPLREKLFF
TRBV15 CATSRDRGQETQYF
TRBV10-3 CAIMPGTSGGGSYEQYF
TRBV6-1 CASSEAYSGANVLTF
TRBV7-9 CASSLGGGWDQPQHF
TRBV9 CASSFGGEETQYF
TRBV11-2 CASSWQGISYNEQFF
TRBV5-6 CASSSTPRGDYGYTF
TRBV18 CASSADRSSSYEQYF